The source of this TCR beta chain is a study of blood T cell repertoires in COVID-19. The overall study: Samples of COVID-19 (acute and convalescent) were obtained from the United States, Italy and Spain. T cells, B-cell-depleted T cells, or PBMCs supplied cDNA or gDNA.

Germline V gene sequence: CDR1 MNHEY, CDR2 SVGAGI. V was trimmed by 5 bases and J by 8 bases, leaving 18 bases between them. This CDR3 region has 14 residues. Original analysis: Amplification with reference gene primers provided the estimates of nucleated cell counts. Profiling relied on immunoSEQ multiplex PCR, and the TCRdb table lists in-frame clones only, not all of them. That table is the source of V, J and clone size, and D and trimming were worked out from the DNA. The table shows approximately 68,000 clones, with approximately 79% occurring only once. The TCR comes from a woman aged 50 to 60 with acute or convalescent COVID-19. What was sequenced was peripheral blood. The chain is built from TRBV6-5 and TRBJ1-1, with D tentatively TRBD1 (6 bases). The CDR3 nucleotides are TGTGCCAGCAGTACCAAATATCCGGGACACGAAGCTTTCTTT. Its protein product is CASSTKYPGHEAFF.